These 21 T cell receptor beta chains originate from one sample sequenced in a study of T cells in Graves' hyperthyroidism and ophthalmopathy (dated by TCRdb to between 2018 and 2021). The library was produced with multiplex PCR. This sample was sequenced with an Illumina HiSeq 2000. TCR beta CDR3 regions were amplified from RNA transcripts. The first round of RT-PCR for the TCR CDR3 was performed with the HTBI primer set and the Qiagen OneStep RT-PCR kit. TCRdb trimmed public reads at Q25 via fastp, called clones via MiXCR and kept in-frame beta chains. Rows with one shared CDR3 protein collapse into an entry with the most common genes and DNA. In all, the sample holds 550,000 to 800,000 distinct CDR3 sequences, and 17% of those were seen once. The top ten clonotypes cover less than 20% of the sample. The sample consisted of blood. The receptor source for this set is a man aged 45-60 years with Graves' hyperthyroidism.

At least ten counts were recorded for this clonotype. V gene TRBV19 combines with J gene TRBJ1-2; 8 nucleotides agree with TRBD1. This CDR3 is built from 14 residues. After removal of 3 bases from V and 6 bases from J, the junction contained 6 bases not matched to a gene. Germline loops: CDR1 LNHDA, CDR2 SQIVND (reference sequence). This CDR3 reads CASSMTPGGDGYTF. Written as DNA, the CDR3 is TGTGCCAGTAGTATGACCCCAGGGGGCGATGGCTACACCTTC.

This clonotype was counted only a few times. This CDR3 reads CSVFTSGRANTGELFF. The CDR3 bases are TGCAGCGTTTTTACTAGCGGGAGGGCGAACACCGGGGAGCTGTTTTTT. V usage is TRBV29-1 and J usage is TRBJ2-2; TRBD2 matches 13 bases. After removal of 5 bases from V and 0 bases from J, the junction contained 3 bases not matched to a gene. The germline CDR1 and CDR2 sequences are SQVTM and ANQGSEA. This CDR3 is 16 amino acids long.

This clonotype appeared many times. V usage is TRBV2 and J usage is TRBJ2-1; D possibly corresponds to TRBD1 (7 bases). Germline V gives CDR1 SNHLY, CDR2 FYNNEI. The CDR3 spans 13 residues. The V end was cut by 11 bases, the J end by 0 bases, with 11 bases between. DNA for the CDR3: TGTGCCGGAGGGACAGACTCCTACAATGAGCAGTTCTTC. Protein sequence: CAGGTDSYNEQFF.

The sample holds many counts of this clonotype. The chain combines TRBV27 with TRBJ2-7; a weak D match, TRBD1 (5 bases). The germline CDR1 and CDR2 sequences are MNHEY and SMNVEV (reference sequence). Between the trimmed V and J ends, which lost 3 bases and 5 bases, there was a span of 11 bases. CDR3 length: 13 residues. Here the CDR3 DNA reads TGTGCCAGCAGTTTGACAGTGAACCACGAGCAGTACTTC. This gives the protein CASSLTVNHEQYF.

J is TRBJ2-2 and V is TRBV7-3; 7 bases align to TRBD1. Germline CDR1 and CDR2: SGHTA and FQGTGA. The CDR3 covers 17 residues. The J segment lost 6 bases and the V segment lost 5 bases, leaving 15 bases of the junction unmatched. The CDR3 spells CASSVNLRQGLAGELFF. The CDR3 nucleotides are TGTGCCAGCAGCGTAAATCTCCGACAGGGCTTGGCCGGGGAGCTGTTTTTT.

The rearrangement uses TRBV28 and TRBJ2-7, with 9 bases lining up with TRBD2. The CDR3 runs to 17 residues. CDR1 and CDR2 from the germline V gene are MDHEN and SYDVKM. J was trimmed by 7 bases and V by 4 bases; bases with no gene match: 17. Here the CDR3 reads CASSSRSGSGGPGEQYF. As DNA, the CDR3 is TGTGCCAGCAGTTCTAGGAGCGGGAGCGGGGGGCCGGGAGAGCAGTACTTC.

This clonotype showed up just once. One junction end disagrees with the germline gene, perhaps due to a read error. V usage is TRBV7-9 and J usage is TRBJ1-3; the D is unclear. The CDR3 covers 16 residues. Germline assignment: CDR1 SEHNR and CDR2 FQNEAQ (reference sequence). This CDR3 is CASSHPRTSSRNTIYF. The CDR3 coding sequence is TGTGCCAGCAGCCATCCCCGGACTAGCTCTCGAAACACCATATATTTT.

This clonotype came up once. The chain employs TRBV6-1 and TRBJ2-4; tentative D call: TRBD2 (6 bases). The CDR3 is made up of 14 amino acids. CDR1 MNHNS and CDR2 SASEGT come from the germline V gene. V lost 1 base to trimming and J lost 7 bases, with 11 bases between them. The CDR3 region is CASSEVGRGNIQYF. CDR3 DNA: TGTGCCAGCAGTGAAGTGGGCCGGGGGAACATTCAGTACTTC.

This clonotype was seen many times. An end of the junction does not agree with germline; a read error may underlie this. The genes are TRBV27 and TRBJ2-5; D ambiguous. This CDR3 has 14 amino acids. Per germline, CDR1 MNHEY and CDR2 SMNVEV (reference sequence). CDR3 bases: TGTGCCAGCAGTTTATCAGGGATCCAAGAGACCCGGTACTTC. This gives the protein CASSLSGIQETRYF.

The V and J genes are TRBV7-9 and TRBJ2-7; D remains unclear. The V end lost 3 bases, the J end lost 6 bases, and 12 bases lay between the germline ends. The CDR3 length is 13 residues. From germline, CDR1 is SEHNR and CDR2 FQNEAQ (reference sequence). The CDR3 DNA follows: TGTGCCAGCAGCTTTCAACCCCGCCCCGAGCAGTACTTC. It yields the protein CASSFQPRPEQYF.

This clonotype was recorded at least ten times. V and J are TRBV2 and TRBJ2-2, with D perhaps assigned TRBD1 or TRBD2 (7 bases each). The germline V gene encodes CDR1 SNHLY and CDR2 FYNNEI. V dropped 8 bases and J dropped 1 base, with 23 bases sitting between them. The CDR3 consists of 18 residues. The CDR3 reads CASLGEGAAELNTGELFF. CDR3 bases: TGTGCCAGCCTCGGGGAGGGGGCCGCCGAACTGAACACCGGGGAGCTGTTTTTT.

This clonotype was seen ten or more times. CDR3 sequence reads: CASSYSRGRTYYGYTF. The CDR3 DNA sequence: TGTGCCAGCAGTTACTCGAGAGGGCGGACTTACTATGGCTACACCTTC. V and J are TRBV6-5 and TRBJ1-2, with unresolved D. The germline V gene has CDR1 MNHEY and CDR2 SVGAGI. There are 16 residues in the CDR3. Trimming removed 0 bases at V and 3 bases at J, with 14 bases between.

Turning to this clonotype: The conserved closing phenylalanine or tryptophan is absent in this CDR3, likely reflecting a read error. This chain connects TRBV3-1 to TRBJ1-1; D uncertain. The V gene lost 4 bases and the J gene lost 5 bases, with 17 bases spanning the gap. The CDR3 runs 15 residues. Germline CDR1 reads LGHDT; CDR2 reads YNNKEL (reference sequence). CDR3 DNA sequence: TGTGCCAGCAGCCCGGCACCTGGCTCGAGGACTGAAGCTTTCTTA. It encodes CASSPAPGSRTEAFL.

In this sample, this clonotype turned up a few times. The chain employs TRBV9 and TRBJ2-1, with D hard to call. There are 13 residues in the CDR3. Germline V gene lookup returns CDR1 SGDLS and CDR2 YYNGEE. The ends were cut back, 6 bases at V and 0 bases at J, with 7 bases in the middle. The CDR3: CASTDSSYNEQFF. The DNA for the CDR3 is TGTGCCAGCACTGACTCCTCCTACAATGAGCAGTTCTTC.

This clonotype was seen repeatedly, ten times or more. This chain connects TRBV7-6 to TRBJ2-3; possible D gene TRBD2, 7 bases. CDR3 length: 18 amino acids. Trimming removed 5 bases at V and 0 bases at J, with 21 bases between. From germline, CDR1 is SGHVS and CDR2 FNYEAQ. The CDR3 is CASSRYGGQSVSTDTQYF. Here the CDR3 DNA reads TGTGCCAGCAGCCGATACGGGGGGCAAAGCGTTAGCACAGATACGCAGTATTTT.

This chain links TRBV20-1 with TRBJ1-4; D is undetermined. This CDR3 contains 12 residues. Germline V gives CDR1 DFQATT, CDR2 SNEGSKA (reference sequence). The V gene lost 4 bases and the J gene lost 7 bases, with 10 bases spanning the gap. The CDR3 nucleotides are TGCAGTGCTACGGCAAGTAGTGAAAAACTGTTTTTT. Its translation: CSATASSEKLFF.

This clonotype was counted many times. The CDR3 nucleotides read TGTGCCAGCAGGGATCGGGGGGCGGACACTGAAGCTTTCTTT. Translating gives CASRDRGADTEAFF. The chain uses TRBV12-3 or TRBV12-4 and TRBJ1-1; D may be TRBD1 (6 bases). Trimming stripped 6 bases from V and 3 bases from J, with 14 bases between. CDR3 size: 14 residues.

This chain joins TRBV9 and TRBJ2-3, with D tentatively TRBD1 or TRBD2 (5 bases each). This CDR3 is 12 amino acids long. V lost 0 bases and J lost 6, with 5 bases in between. Germline assignment: CDR1 SGDLS and CDR2 YYNGEE. DNA for the CDR3: TGTGCCAGCAGCGTAGGGGGGGATACGCAGTATTTT. Translation: CASSVGGDTQYF.

Worth noting for this clonotype: This sequence may be a read error, since a much larger clone differs from it by one base. This chain links TRBV3-1 with TRBJ2-7, with TRBD2 matching 14 bases. This CDR3 spans 16 amino acids. Germline CDR1 and CDR2: LGHDT and YNNKEL (reference sequence). CDR3 DNA sequence: TGTGTCAGCAGCTCGGGACTAGCGGGAGAGGCCTACGAGCAGTACTTC. It is translated as CVSSSGLAGEAYEQYF.

Only a few counts were recorded for this clonotype. The chain is built from TRBV7-9 and TRBJ2-5, with a weak D call TRBD1 (5 bases). The CDR3 sequence is 16 residues long. Trimming cost V 4 bases and J 2 bases, with 17 bases left between them. Germline CDR1 and CDR2: SEHNR and FQNEAQ (reference sequence). The CDR3 here is CASSSKGDSRQETQYF. CDR3 nucleotide sequence: TGTGCCAGCAGCTCTAAAGGGGATAGCAGGCAAGAGACCCAGTACTTC.

In this sample, this clonotype turned up many times. The chain is built from TRBV28 and TRBJ2-4, with 9 bases lining up with TRBD1. CDR3 length: 17 residues. Losses at the gene ends were 5 bases for V and 0 bases for J; bases not matched to a gene: 8. CDR1 is MDHEN and CDR2 is SYDVKM in the germline V gene. The DNA for the CDR3 is TGTGCCAGCAGTCCGACGTTGGGACAGGGAGCCAAAAACATTCAGTACTTC. This gives the protein CASSPTLGQGAKNIQYF.